This T cell receptor beta chain was sequenced during a study of blood T cell repertoires in COVID-19. Study information: The samples span acute and convalescent COVID-19 from the United States, Italy and Spain. Sample material is recorded as cDNA or gDNA derived from T cells, B-cell-depleted T cells, or PBMCs.

Profiled with immunoSEQ multiplex PCR; TCRdb holds only in-frame clones, not every one. This sample has some 200,000 clones, with roughly 88% found just once. V was shortened by 0 bases and J by 1 base, with 4 bases between the two germline ends. CDR1 and CDR2 from the germline V gene are SGHRS and YFSETQ. CDR3 size: 13 residues. The V call is TRBV5-1, the J call TRBJ1-1; D unresolved. The receptor was isolated from a young man with active or convalescent COVID-19. The sample consisted of peripheral blood. In DNA form, the CDR3 reads TGCGCCAGCAGCTTGGTGAGGAACACTGAAGCTTTCTTT. Its protein product is CASSLVRNTEAFF. Supplemented by reference TRBV5-1 and TRBJ1-1, the full variable domain reads KAGVTQTPRYLIKTRGQQVTLSCSPISGHRSVSWYQQTPGQGLQFLFEYFSETQRNKGNFPGRFSGRQFSNSRSEMNVSTLELGDSALYLCASSLVRNTEAFFGQGTRLTVV.